These T cell receptor beta chains were read from a single sample in a study. TCRdb analysed the 5' RACE reads with MiXCR anew, one entry per CDR3 protein. This sample yields roughly 42,000 distinct CDR3 sequences, of which about 32% are seen a single time; about 4% belongs to the top ten. Input material: tumor-infiltrating memory CD4+ T cells sorted from the breast tumor. Every receptor here comes from a female donor with breast cancer. The CDR3 runs from the conserved cysteine through the conserved F or W. The order of the fields is J gene, V gene, D gene, CDR3 protein. The D gene is left open where the match is weak.

J gene: TRBJ1-1
V gene: TRBV5-4
D gene: .
CDR3 protein: CASSLFRGENTEAFF

J gene: TRBJ2-3
V gene: TRBV20-1
D gene: .
CDR3 protein: CSARRADTQYF

J gene: TRBJ2-2
V gene: TRBV9
D gene: .
CDR3 protein: CASSAQNTGEPFF

J gene: TRBJ1-5
V gene: TRBV6-6
D gene: .
CDR3 protein: CASRGGENQPQHF

J gene: TRBJ2-7
V gene: TRBV4-2
D gene: .
CDR3 protein: CASSQDKDQSSYEQYF

J gene: TRBJ2-2
V gene: TRBV5-1
D gene: .
CDR3 protein: CASRSANTGELFF

J gene: TRBJ2-3
V gene: TRBV20-1
D gene: .
CDR3 protein: CSARDRKETFTDTQYF

J gene: TRBJ2-4
V gene: TRBV4-1
D gene: .
CDR3 protein: CASSQEATGVAADIQYF

J gene: TRBJ1-2
V gene: TRBV12-3/TRBV12-4
D gene: TRBD1
CDR3 protein: CASRQTGTGDLGYTF

J gene: TRBJ1-5
V gene: TRBV20-1
D gene: TRBD1
CDR3 protein: CSARGRGQAERAVGDQPQHF

J gene: TRBJ2-1
V gene: TRBV29-1
D gene: TRBD2
CDR3 protein: CSVESRTSTYNEQFF

J gene: TRBJ1-1
V gene: TRBV5-1
D gene: .
CDR3 protein: CASSLTENTEAFF

J gene: TRBJ1-4
V gene: TRBV7-9
D gene: .
CDR3 protein: CASSLSAREEKLFF

J gene: TRBJ2-3
V gene: TRBV4-3
D gene: TRBD2
CDR3 protein: CASSQGLAGDSTDTQYF

J gene: TRBJ2-1
V gene: TRBV7-9
D gene: TRBD2
CDR3 protein: CASSLPESGKYNEQFF

J gene: TRBJ2-1
V gene: TRBV28
D gene: TRBD2
CDR3 protein: CASSFLGLAGGPENEQFF

J gene: TRBJ1-1
V gene: TRBV20-1
D gene: .
CDR3 protein: CSASDEPNTEAFF

J gene: TRBJ1-3
V gene: TRBV4-2
D gene: .
CDR3 protein: CASSPLTGSAGNTIYF

J gene: TRBJ2-2
V gene: TRBV20-1
D gene: .
CDR3 protein: CSASRDWTTGELFF

J gene: TRBJ2-7
V gene: TRBV24-1
D gene: TRBD1
CDR3 protein: CAASDTGQGNYEQYF

J gene: TRBJ2-5
V gene: TRBV7-8
D gene: .
CDR3 protein: CANIPRGRPEVETQYF

J gene: TRBJ1-5
V gene: TRBV28
D gene: TRBD1
CDR3 protein: CASSYRGRGQPQHF

J gene: TRBJ2-3
V gene: TRBV2
D gene: .
CDR3 protein: CASRREDFYTDTQYF

J gene: TRBJ2-1
V gene: TRBV19
D gene: .
CDR3 protein: CASRRQVGGNEQFF

J gene: TRBJ1-6
V gene: TRBV5-1
D gene: TRBD1
CDR3 protein: CASSERTGQNSPLHF

J gene: TRBJ1-4
V gene: TRBV15
D gene: .
CDR3 protein: CATSRDLGAEKLFF

J gene: TRBJ1-6
V gene: TRBV28
D gene: TRBD1
CDR3 protein: CASSPPTGTGRNSPLHF

J gene: TRBJ1-2
V gene: TRBV6-5
D gene: TRBD1
CDR3 protein: CASSYTGEVDGYTF

J gene: TRBJ2-4
V gene: TRBV20-1
D gene: .
CDR3 protein: CSFTLAKNIQYF

J gene: TRBJ2-7
V gene: TRBV25-1
D gene: TRBD2
CDR3 protein: CASSDPRGDSYEQYF

J gene: TRBJ2-1
V gene: TRBV20-1
D gene: TRBD2
CDR3 protein: CSAIIQRGDNEQFF

J gene: TRBJ2-5
V gene: TRBV7-7
D gene: .
CDR3 protein: CASSYNLGQETQYF

J gene: TRBJ2-3
V gene: TRBV24-1
D gene: TRBD2
CDR3 protein: CATRTSGRPDTQYF

J gene: TRBJ2-5
V gene: TRBV5-1
D gene: TRBD2
CDR3 protein: CASSLAGLARETQYF

J gene: TRBJ2-7
V gene: TRBV7-2
D gene: TRBD2
CDR3 protein: CASSPRRLRGGHYEQYF

J gene: TRBJ1-4
V gene: TRBV11-2
D gene: .
CDR3 protein: CASSNPGKEMFF

J gene: TRBJ2-7
V gene: TRBV5-1
D gene: TRBD2
CDR3 protein: CASSVDASGREQYF

J gene: TRBJ2-7
V gene: TRBV7-9
D gene: .
CDR3 protein: CASSHRLDHYEQYF

J gene: TRBJ2-3
V gene: TRBV20-1
D gene: .
CDR3 protein: CSVTWTGPTDTQYF

J gene: TRBJ1-2
V gene: TRBV30
D gene: .
CDR3 protein: CAWSKLNYGYTF

J gene: TRBJ1-6
V gene: TRBV27
D gene: .
CDR3 protein: CASSSDTGSPLHF

J gene: TRBJ2-2
V gene: TRBV13
D gene: TRBD1
CDR3 protein: CASSLDVTGTGGFTGELFF

J gene: TRBJ2-3
V gene: TRBV7-3
D gene: TRBD2
CDR3 protein: CASSLNEVQAGTQYF

J gene: TRBJ2-1
V gene: TRBV4-1
D gene: TRBD1
CDR3 protein: CASSPRQGNNEQFF

J gene: TRBJ2-1
V gene: TRBV12-3/TRBV12-4
D gene: TRBD2
CDR3 protein: CASSLSSGGAAEQFF

J gene: TRBJ2-2
V gene: TRBV4-2
D gene: TRBD2
CDR3 protein: CASSQDRLAGAGELFF

J gene: TRBJ1-6
V gene: TRBV4-1
D gene: .
CDR3 protein: CASSQEHQGGSPLHF

J gene: TRBJ2-1
V gene: TRBV20-1
D gene: .
CDR3 protein: CSASFDSNGQFF

J gene: TRBJ2-5
V gene: TRBV20-1
D gene: .
CDR3 protein: CSARDWGRQETQYF

J gene: TRBJ1-1
V gene: TRBV11-2
D gene: .
CDR3 protein: CASSLGHGANTEAFF

J gene: TRBJ2-7
V gene: TRBV28
D gene: TRBD2
CDR3 protein: CASSSSALAGEPYEQYF

J gene: TRBJ2-2
V gene: TRBV11-3
D gene: .
CDR3 protein: CASSTTQGRAGELFF

J gene: TRBJ2-3
V gene: TRBV9
D gene: TRBD2
CDR3 protein: CASSVSNGGGLDTQYF

J gene: TRBJ2-1
V gene: TRBV20-1
D gene: TRBD2
CDR3 protein: CSAPRTSGRFNEQFF

J gene: TRBJ2-1
V gene: TRBV24-1
D gene: .
CDR3 protein: CATSDYGTGSYNEQFF

J gene: TRBJ2-5
V gene: TRBV9
D gene: .
CDR3 protein: CASSRGVRWDETQYF

J gene: TRBJ2-5
V gene: TRBV6-2/TRBV6-3
D gene: TRBD2
CDR3 protein: CASSYSSLRAGAGDETQYF

J gene: TRBJ2-3
V gene: TRBV7-3
D gene: TRBD2
CDR3 protein: CASSLIGTSGDTQYF

J gene: TRBJ2-5
V gene: TRBV4-2
D gene: TRBD1
CDR3 protein: CASSRTAQGAKETQYF

J gene: TRBJ2-1
V gene: TRBV9
D gene: TRBD2
CDR3 protein: CASSAGTSAASSYNEQFF